This T cell receptor beta chain was captured in a study of CD8+CD57+ T cells in acquired aplastic anemia. Study-wide context: The sorted CD4+ and CD8+ cells yielded an average around 3.2 ug of DNA. Where healthy donors were concerned, CD4+ cells averaged approximately 11 million reads. Study-level points and caveats: The study identified around 28 CD8+ CDR3 sequences shared by patients and controls. The CD8+ Simpson's diversity of patients and controls was not significantly different.

Notes on this clonotype: As yet, its antigen is unknown.

Genomic DNA templated the TCR beta VDJ and CDR3 profiling. TCRdb re-analysed the reads in MiXCR, keeping a single row per CDR3 protein. This sample carries approximately 200,000 distinct CDR3 sequences, 60% to 65% of them seen once, and the ten largest clones take 29%. V was pared by 7 bases and J by 3 bases, with 9 bases between. Germline CDR1 and CDR2: LNHDA and SQIVND (reference sequence). This CDR3 region has 12 residues. The chain carries TRBV19 and TRBJ1-2; D gene uncertain. The source material was sorted CD4+, CD8+, or CD8+CD57+ T cells (not recorded which) from PBMCs. The clonotype comes from a human donor in good health. The CDR3 reads CASTVGDYGYTF. The CDR3, as DNA: TGTGCCAGTACGGTCGGGGACTATGGCTACACCTTC.